This T cell receptor (beta chain) was sequenced during a study of blood T cell repertoires in COVID-19. Study-wide context: Researchers got acute and convalescent COVID-19 samples from the United States, Italy and Spain. PBMCs, B-cell-depleted T cells, or T cells provided the cDNA or gDNA that made up the material.

Original methodology: The authors estimated nucleated cell counts from reference gene primer amplification. Clones were sequenced by immunoSEQ multiplex PCR, and TCRdb holds only the in-frame ones, with some missing. The V and J calls and the clone size are those of that table, but D and trimming were determined from the DNA. The table has some 230,000 clones, 70% to 90% seen once; the top ten hold 2.9%. Germline assignment: CDR1 MDHEN and CDR2 SYDVKM. CDR3 length: 14 amino acids. V shed 6 bases, J shed 4 bases, and the junction held 7 bases outside the gene matches. The sample consisted of peripheral blood. This TCR was sampled from a man aged 45-60 years who had recovered from COVID-19. This chain joins TRBV28 and TRBJ1-2; 8 nucleotides agree with TRBD1. CDR3 loop: CASSPTGAGYGYTF. The CDR3 nucleotides are TGTGCCAGCAGCCCGACAGGGGCAGGCTATGGCTACACCTTC.